The source of this T cell receptor (beta chain) is a study of human T cells and chemical hapten exposure. The study's findings and limits: Positive correlation was observed between PT1 expanded TCR counts and patch test score.

Described time point: pre-sensitization, week 0. As to treatment: therapeutic diphenylcyclopropenone sensitization with weekly scalp DPC. The CDR3 loop spans 15 amino acids. V lost 7 bases, J lost 9 bases, and 11 bases stayed unmatched. As for this clonotype: The target antigen is unknown.

Unique molecular identifiers were attached to individual cDNA molecules within the library. TCRdb reprocessed the RACE reads with MiXCR, giving one entry per CDR3 protein. Here the sample spans some 300,000 distinct CDR3 sequences, around 5.5% being singletons. Sequencing was performed on whole blood, taken in connection with sensitization to the hapten diphenylcyclopropenone (DPC). The rearrangement uses TRBV12-3 or TRBV12-4 and TRBJ1-6; TRBD1 agrees at 8 bases. The TCR comes from a woman under 30 with alopecia areata. Some clones in this sample may be carry-over from other donors' samples. CDR3 loop: CASTLTGGLGSPLHF. The CDR3 DNA follows: TGTGCCAGCACCCTAACAGGGGGACTCGGTTCACCCCTCCACTTT.